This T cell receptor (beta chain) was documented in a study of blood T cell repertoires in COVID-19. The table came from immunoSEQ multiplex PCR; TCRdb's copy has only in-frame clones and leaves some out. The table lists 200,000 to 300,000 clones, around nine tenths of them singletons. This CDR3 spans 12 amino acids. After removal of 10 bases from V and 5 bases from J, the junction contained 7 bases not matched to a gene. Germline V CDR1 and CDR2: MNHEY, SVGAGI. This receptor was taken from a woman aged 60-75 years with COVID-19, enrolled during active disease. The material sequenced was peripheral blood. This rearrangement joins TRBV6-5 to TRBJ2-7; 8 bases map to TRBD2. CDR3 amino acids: CAILAGLDEQYF. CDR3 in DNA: TGTGCCATCTTAGCGGGACTTGACGAGCAGTACTTC.